This T cell receptor beta chain was obtained from a study of CD8 T cells in ankylosing spondylitis. General study points: Apparently characteristic of ankylosing spondylitis blood was a TCR beta motif (fewer than 10 highly homologous variants). Reactive arthritis synovial fluid and blood previously showed some of these motif variants. Clones linked to disease, bearing a CD8+ phenotype, were relatively rare in peripheral blood.

TCRdb reanalysed the 5' RACE reads using MiXCR and keeps one entry per CDR3 protein. The table shows about 800,000 distinct CDR3 sequences, with about 11% occurring only once. The CDR3 runs 14 residues. Germline V CDR1 and CDR2: KGHSH, LQKENI. The germline V and J ends were trimmed by 2 bases and 2 bases, with 7 bases remaining between them. Notes on this clonotype: Its antigen remains unknown.

This TCR was sampled from a male donor with ankylosing spondylitis. The chain employs TRBV18 and TRBJ2-4; D not resolved. Sequencing input: blood, either unsorted or a sorted T cell fraction (not recorded which). The CDR3 DNA reads TGTGCCAGCTCACCAGGCAGCCCCAAAAACATTCAGTACTTC. Translated, it gives CASSPGSPKNIQYF.